This entry is about one T cell receptor beta chain. Its antigen is undetermined. This sample is part of a study of shared clonotypes between healthy human individuals. Across the study: A donor's plate count was three for CD4 naive and three for CD4 memory; CD8 naive had two and CD8 memory one. General observations from the study: Several donors showed sharing of approximately 4.7% of naive CD4 clonotypes.

CDR3 size: 16 residues. V shed 5 bases and J 3 bases; nucleotides not matched to a gene: 5. CDR1 and CDR2 (germline): MDHEN, SYDVKM. CD8 cells classed as naive were CD45RO-negative and positively selected for CCR7, excluding terminally differentiated effector memory CD45RA+ cells. Deep-level running was used for the assay. Under the authors' procedure: From ImmunoSEQ came sequences covering only the junction and carrying no quality scores, so filtering differed. Clones were sequenced by immunoSEQ multiplex PCR, and TCRdb holds only the in-frame ones, with some missing. V and J calls and clone size follow that table, whereas D and trimming were derived from the DNA. The table includes about 590,000 clones, about 95% detected once.

The chain recombines TRBV28 with TRBJ1-4; 11 nucleotides line up with TRBD1. Sequencing was performed on naive CD8+ T cells sorted from blood. The TCR comes from a woman aged 25-40 years in good health. This CDR3 is CASSPGQGVSNEKLFF. CDR3 sequence (DNA): TGTGCCAGCAGTCCGGGACAGGGGGTTTCTAATGAAAAACTGTTTTTT. The whole variable domain, filled in from reference TRBV28 and TRBJ1-4, reads DVKVTQSSRYLVKRTGEKVFLECVQDMDHENMFWYRQDPGLGLRLIYFSYDVKMKEKGDIPEGYSVSREKKERFSLILESASTNQTSMYLCASSPGQGVSNEKLFFGSGTQLSVL.